Listed here are 19 T cell receptor beta chains from one sample, sequenced in a study of CXCR3-negative and CXCR3-positive naive CD8 T cells. Libraries of TRB cDNA were made by 5' RACE and carried UMIs. After re-calling the 5' RACE reads, TCRdb lists one entry per CDR3 protein, DNA absent. This sample's table reports 8,000 to 9,500 distinct CDR3 sequences. Sequenced: naive CXCR3- CD8+ T cells from blood. The sample's subset: CD45RO-CCR7+CD27+CD95- naive CD8+ T cells lacking CXCR3 (TNR3-). Receptor source: a human donor in good health. Some clones in this sample may be carry-over from other donors' samples.

According to its frequency, this clonotype is medium-sized. The chain combines TRBV6-2 or TRBV6-3 with TRBJ2-1; TCRdb names TRBD1, which stays unverified in the absence of DNA. The CDR3 loop spans 15 amino acids. CDR1 MNHEY and CDR2 SVGEGT come from the germline V gene. The chain's CDR3 is CASSRGQGTYNEQFF.

The chain recombines TRBV29-1 with TRBJ2-2; TCRdb indicates TRBD1, and absent DNA this call remains unverified. This CDR3 comprises 15 residues. CDR1 and CDR2 from the germline V gene are SQVTM and ANQGSEA. This CDR3 reads CSALAGTANTGELFF.

V is TRBV12-3 or TRBV12-4 and J is TRBJ2-1. This CDR3 has 13 residues. The CDR3 loop is CASSLSLRVEQFF.

Considering frequency, this clonotype is medium-sized. The rearrangement uses TRBV4-1 and TRBJ2-5; TCRdb reports TRBD2, a call that lacks DNA to check it against. This CDR3 is built from 16 residues. CDR1 is MGHRA, CDR2 YSYEKL, per germline. The CDR3: CASSQKLAGVEETQYF.

The genes are TRBV29-1 and TRBJ2-7; TCRdb names TRBD2, which stays unverified in the absence of DNA. Per the germline V gene, CDR1 is SQVTM and CDR2 is ANQGSEA. The CDR3 contains 15 residues. CDR3 loop: CSVEGGSSGNYEQYF.

This clonotype is labeled medium-sized based on frequency. V usage is TRBV29-1 and J usage is TRBJ2-7. Germline loops: CDR1 SQVTM, CDR2 ANQGSEA. CDR3 length: 12 amino acids. Here the CDR3 reads CSVRDIAYEQYF.

This chain connects TRBV13 to TRBJ2-7. The CDR3 is made up of 13 amino acids. Germline V gene data show CDR1 as PRHDT and CDR2 as FYEKMQ (reference sequence). CDR3 region: CASSVGVSYEQYF.

This clonotype registers large (0.1 to 1%) by frequency. The chain combines TRBV6-5 with TRBJ1-4; without DNA, the TCRdb call of TRBD1 cannot be checked. The length of the CDR3 is 16 residues. Germline CDR1 and CDR2: MNHEY and SVGAGI. This chain's CDR3 is CASSYSLWDRGEKLFF.

This clonotype registers medium-sized by frequency. The chain combines TRBV12-3 or TRBV12-4 with TRBJ1-1. This CDR3 spans 12 amino acids. The CDR3 is CASSLTGTEAFF.

The chain couples TRBV29-1 to TRBJ2-3; there is no DNA to check the TCRdb D call of TRBD2. CDR3 length: 18 residues. Germline V gene lookup returns CDR1 SQVTM and CDR2 ANQGSEA. The CDR3 protein is CSCIGDALAGGGTDTQYF.

The CDR3 protein is CASSLWQEDQPQHF. The genes are TRBV28 and TRBJ1-5. CDR1 is MDHEN, CDR2 SYDVKM, per germline. The length of the CDR3 is 14 residues.

This clonotype is called medium-sized (0.01 to 0.1%) based on its frequency. The chain is built from TRBV3-1 and TRBJ1-3. Germline CDR1 and CDR2: LGHDT and YNNKEL (reference sequence). There are 15 residues in the CDR3. The CDR3 loop is CASSQEWGSGNTIYF.

Frequency places this clonotype as medium-sized. The rearrangement uses TRBV29-1 and TRBJ1-1. CDR1 and CDR2 from the germline V gene are SQVTM and ANQGSEA. This CDR3 contains 17 residues. This CDR3 reads CSVPGRGVKESFTEAFF.

The genes are TRBV13 and TRBJ1-2. This CDR3 comprises 14 residues. Germline CDR1 and CDR2: PRHDT and FYEKMQ (reference sequence). CDR3 loop: CASSLGVLNYGYTF.

The chain joins TRBV20-1 to TRBJ2-1; TCRdb lists TRBD2, though no DNA is available to test this call. Germline values: CDR1 DFQATT, CDR2 SNEGSKA (reference sequence). This CDR3 is built from 11 residues. The CDR3 reads CSASTGVEQFF.

Measured by frequency, this clonotype is medium-sized. The chain has TRBV29-1 and TRBJ2-1; lacking DNA, the TRBD2 call made by TCRdb goes unchecked. The CDR3 has 13 amino acids. CDR1 and CDR2 (germline): SQVTM, ANQGSEA. The CDR3 sequence: CSVIAGVYNEQFF.

The chain joins TRBV5-1 to TRBJ2-7; TCRdb names TRBD2, which stays unverified in the absence of DNA. Germline assignment: CDR1 SGHRS and CDR2 YFSETQ. The CDR3 has 15 residues. Here the CDR3 reads CASSLAGTPTYEQYF.

Measured by frequency, this clonotype is medium-sized. V and J are TRBV10-2 and TRBJ2-1. The CDR3 is 12 residues long. The V gene's germline CDR1 is WSHSY and CDR2 SAAADI. The CDR3 sequence: CASRGDYNEQFF.

The V gene is TRBV6-2 or TRBV6-3, the J gene TRBJ2-1; no DNA is available, so the TRBD2 call from TCRdb remains unchecked. This CDR3 is 15 amino acids long. The germline gives CDR1 MNHEY, CDR2 SVGEGT. This chain's CDR3 is CASSPLGFGGNEQFF.